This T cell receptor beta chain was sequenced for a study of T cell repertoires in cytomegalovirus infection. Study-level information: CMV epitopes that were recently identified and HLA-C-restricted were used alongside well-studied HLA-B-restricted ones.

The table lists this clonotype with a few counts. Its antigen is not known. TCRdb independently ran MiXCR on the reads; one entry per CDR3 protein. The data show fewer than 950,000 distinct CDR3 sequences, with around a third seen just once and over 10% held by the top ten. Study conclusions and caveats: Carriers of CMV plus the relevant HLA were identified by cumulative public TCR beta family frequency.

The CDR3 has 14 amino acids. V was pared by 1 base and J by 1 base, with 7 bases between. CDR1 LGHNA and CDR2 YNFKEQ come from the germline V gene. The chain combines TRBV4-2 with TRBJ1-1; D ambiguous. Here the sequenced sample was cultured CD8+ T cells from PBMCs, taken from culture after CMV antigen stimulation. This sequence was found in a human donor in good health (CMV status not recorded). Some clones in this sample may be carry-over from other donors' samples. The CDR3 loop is CASSQAAANTEAFF. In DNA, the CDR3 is TGTGCCAGCAGCCAAGCTGCAGCGAACACTGAAGCTTTCTTT.